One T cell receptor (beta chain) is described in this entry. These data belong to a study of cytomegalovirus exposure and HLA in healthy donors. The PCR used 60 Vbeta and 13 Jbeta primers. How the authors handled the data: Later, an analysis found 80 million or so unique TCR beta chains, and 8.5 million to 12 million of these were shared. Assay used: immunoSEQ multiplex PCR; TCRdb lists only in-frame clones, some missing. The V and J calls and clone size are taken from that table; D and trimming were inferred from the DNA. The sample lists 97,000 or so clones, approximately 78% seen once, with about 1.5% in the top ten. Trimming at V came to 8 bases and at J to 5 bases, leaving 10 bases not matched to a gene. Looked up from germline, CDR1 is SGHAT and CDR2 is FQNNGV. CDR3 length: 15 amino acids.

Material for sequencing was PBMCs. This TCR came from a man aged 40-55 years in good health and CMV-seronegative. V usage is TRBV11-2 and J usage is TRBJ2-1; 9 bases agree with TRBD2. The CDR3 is CASAERGGGDNEQFF. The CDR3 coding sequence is TGTGCCAGCGCCGAGCGCGGGGGGGGAGACAATGAGCAGTTCTTC.